The clone carrying this T cell receptor beta chain has more than one count but fewer than ten. The entry originates in a study of identical twins. TCRdb passed the 5' RACE reads through MiXCR, listing each CDR3 protein once. This sample has about 240,000 distinct CDR3 sequences, with 6.5% to 9% found just once. This same sample was also taken into another study, of yellow fever vaccine responses in identical twins.

This clonotype was obtained from a woman aged 18-35 years in good health. Sequenced: CD8+ T cells sorted from blood.

The CDR3 bases are TGTGCCAGCAGTCCCCCAAGACAGGTTGAGCAGTACTTC. It is translated as CASSPPRQVEQYF. This chain uses TRBV28 with TRBJ2-7, with a possible D match to TRBD1 (6 bases). Germline V gene data show CDR1 as MDHEN and CDR2 as SYDVKM. V was shortened by 5 bases and J by 7 bases, with 15 bases between the two germline ends. This CDR3 has 13 amino acids.